A single sample gave rise to the 27 T cell receptor beta chains below, sequenced in a study of glioma-infiltrating T cells. The iRepertoire nested amplicon-rescue multiplex PCR amplified TCR alpha and beta CDR3s from RNA. TCRdb reprocessed the multiplex PCR reads via MiXCR and lists one record per CDR3 protein. The top ten clones hold 25% to 30% of a sample with roughly 130,000 distinct CDR3 sequences, more than 20% of them seen once. The sequencing input was glioma tissue, nonneoplastic brain tissue, or PBMCs (not recorded which). The receptors shown here come from a human donor with low-grade glioma or glioblastoma, undergoing nonglioma brain surgery, or in good health (not recorded which).

V gene TRBV19 combines with J gene TRBJ1-2; 10 nucleotides match TRBD1. CDR1 and CDR2 from the germline V gene are LNHDA and SQIVND (reference sequence). V shed 5 bases, J shed 5 bases, and the junction held 5 bases outside the gene matches. This CDR3 contains 14 residues. The DNA of the CDR3 is TGTGCCAGTAGTCGGGACAGGGGCCGGTATGGCTACACCTTC. Its translation is CASSRDRGRYGYTF.

This clonotype was seen repeatedly, ten times or more. This chain joins TRBV7-3 and TRBJ1-1, with D tentatively TRBD1 (6 bases). This CDR3 has 13 amino acids. From germline, CDR1 is SGHTA and CDR2 FQGTGA. The V and J ends lost 1 base and 3 bases respectively, with 6 bases between them. CDR3 residues: CASSLKGDTEAFF. The CDR3 nucleotides are TGTGCCAGCAGCTTAAAGGGGGACACTGAAGCTTTCTTT.

This clonotype appeared a single time. The V and J genes are TRBV13 and TRBJ2-5; tentative D call: TRBD2 (5 bases). The V gene lost 1 base and the J gene lost 3 bases, with 12 bases spanning the gap. The germline gives CDR1 PRHDT, CDR2 FYEKMQ (reference sequence). The CDR3 consists of 15 residues. The CDR3 sequence is CASSLARGLEETQYF. Written as DNA, the CDR3 is TGTGCCAGCAGCTTAGCCCGAGGGCTAGAAGAGACCCAGTACTTC.

This clonotype was detected only a few times. The rearrangement links TRBV19 to TRBJ2-2, with D perhaps TRBD2 (5 bases). The ends were cut back, 9 bases at V and 11 bases at J, with 16 bases in the middle. The CDR3 extends over 12 amino acids. The germline gives CDR1 LNHDA, CDR2 SQIVND (reference sequence). The CDR3 region has the DNA TGTGCCAGCCTCATGAGGGCGGGTGAGCTGTTTTTT. It translates to CASLMRAGELFF. Combining the CDR3 with reference TRBV19 and TRBJ2-2 gives the whole variable domain DGGITQSPKYLFRKEGQNVTLSCEQNLNHDAMYWYRQDPGQGLRLIYYSQIVNDFQKGDIAEGYSVSREKKESFPLTVTSAQKNPTAFYLCASLMRAGELFFGEGSRLTVL.

This clonotype appeared a few times. CDR3 DNA sequence: TGTGCCAGCAGTACAGGGGCCATATCCTACGAGCAGTACGTC. The encoded protein is CASSTGAISYEQYV. V and J are TRBV28 and TRBJ2-7; 7 bases map to TRBD1. After removal of 5 bases from V and 1 base from J, the junction contained 5 bases not matched to a gene. CDR3 length equals 14 residues. Germline V gene data show CDR1 as MDHEN and CDR2 as SYDVKM.

The chain combines TRBV11-3 with TRBJ1-2; a weak D match, TRBD1 (6 bases). This CDR3 region has 15 residues. V was shortened by 5 bases and J by 4 bases, with 17 bases between the two germline ends. Germline V gene sequence: CDR1 SGHNT, CDR2 YENEEA. CDR3 in amino acids: CASSPGGNLIYGYTF. The CDR3 bases are TGTGCCAGCAGCCCCGGGGGCAATCTGATCTATGGCTACACCTTC.

As for this clonotype: A read error may be the cause here, since a much bigger clone is one base away. This sequence joins TRBV2 and TRBJ2-5; D gene unclear. The CDR3 sequence is 11 residues long. Trimming left V 6 bases short and J 3 bases short, with 5 bases between. The V gene's germline CDR1 is SNHLY and CDR2 FYNNEI. In DNA, the CDR3 is TGTGCCAGCAGCACCAAAGAGACCCAGTACTTC. This sequence encodes CASSTKETQYF.

The chain carries TRBV7-3 and TRBJ2-1, with 10 bases aligning to TRBD2. V trimming: 0 bases; J trimming: 2 bases; junction bases outside the gene matches: 4. The germline CDR1 and CDR2 sequences are SGHTA and FQGTGA. The CDR3 loop spans 17 amino acids. The CDR3 DNA reads TGTGCCAGCAGCTTAACCCATACTAGCGGGGCCTACAATGAGCAGTTCTTC. Translating it yields CASSLTHTSGAYNEQFF.

This clonotype has ten or more counts. This sequence joins TRBV10-3 and TRBJ1-1; no reliable D call. There are 14 residues in the CDR3. CDR1 is ENHRY, CDR2 SYGVKD, per germline. V was clipped by 0 bases and J by 4 bases, with 9 bases between them. CDR3 sequence reads: CAISESGSSTEAFF. The CDR3 coding sequence is TGTGCCATCAGTGAGTCGGGATCGAGCACTGAAGCTTTCTTT.

This clonotype was recorded at least ten times. This rearrangement joins TRBV14 to TRBJ2-3; D call uncertain. The V gene's germline CDR1 is SGHDN and CDR2 FVKESK. V lost 2 bases to trimming and J lost 6 bases, with 12 bases between them. This CDR3 region has 14 residues. CDR3 sequence (DNA): TGTGCCAGCAGCCAACTCACTCCTCCGGATACGCAGTATTTT. Its protein is CASSQLTPPDTQYF. The complete variable domain, with remaining parts taken from reference TRBV14 and TRBJ2-3, reads EAGVTQFPSHSVIEKGQTVTLRCDPISGHDNLYWYRRVMGKEIKFLLHFVKESKQDESGMPNNRFLAERTGGTYSTLKVQPAELEDSGVYFCASSQLTPPDTQYFGPGTRLTVL.

This clonotype was seen repeatedly, ten times or more. The rearrangement uses TRBV27 and TRBJ1-1; D is unclear. The CDR3 sequence is 15 residues long. Germline V gives CDR1 MNHEY, CDR2 SMNVEV (reference sequence). V was clipped by 2 bases and J by 6 bases, with 16 bases between them. The chain's CDR3 is CASSLSYGVGAEAFF. Here the CDR3 DNA reads TGTGCCAGCAGTTTAAGTTACGGGGTGGGCGCTGAAGCTTTCTTT.

This chain joins TRBV19 and TRBJ1-6, with D unresolved. Per the germline V gene, CDR1 is LNHDA and CDR2 is SQIVND (reference sequence). The CDR3 spans 16 residues. The V gene lost 5 bases and the J gene lost 7 bases, with 18 bases spanning the gap. In DNA form, the CDR3 reads TGTGCCAGTAGTCGAGGACCGTCCCTTTGGAATTCACCCCTCCACTTT. Its translation is CASSRGPSLWNSPLHF.

V usage is TRBV29-1 and J usage is TRBJ2-3; 8 positions match TRBD1. V shed 8 bases, J shed 2 bases, and the junction held 6 bases outside the gene matches. The CDR3 runs 13 residues. The germline V gene encodes CDR1 SQVTM and CDR2 ANQGSEA. CDR3 bases: TGCAGCACGGGGGACAGGACCACAGATACGCAGTATTTT. It translates to CSTGDRTTDTQYF.

This clonotype was picked up a small number of times. The CDR3 region has the DNA TGTGCCAGCAGTTTTCAGTCAAATTGGGCCGGGGAGCTGTTTTTT. It yields the protein CASSFQSNWAGELFF. This chain joins TRBV12-3 or TRBV12-4 and TRBJ2-2; D not resolved. This CDR3 spans 15 amino acids. Trimming removed 3 bases at V and 6 bases at J, with 14 bases between.

This clonotype has more than one count but fewer than ten. The CDR3 loop is CASKPDLYGYTF. In DNA, the CDR3 is TGTGCCAGCAAGCCAGACCTCTATGGCTACACCTTC. This chain links TRBV2 with TRBJ1-2, with D uncertain. V shed 7 bases and J shed 4 bases, with 10 bases lying between them. Germline loops: CDR1 SNHLY, CDR2 FYNNEI. There are 12 residues in the CDR3.

This clonotype was observed at least ten times. V and J are TRBV28 and TRBJ1-5; D might be TRBD1 (5 bases). Per germline, CDR1 MDHEN and CDR2 SYDVKM. Deletions cut 7 bases from V and 1 base from J, with 20 bases between. The CDR3 is 17 amino acids. CDR3 amino acids: CASTRWGQGKSNQPQHF. The CDR3 bases are TGTGCCAGCACACGCTGGGGCCAGGGCAAAAGCAATCAGCCCCAGCATTTT.

V and J are TRBV5-1 and TRBJ2-1; TRBD1 matches at 7 bases. The CDR3 has 15 amino acids. Germline V CDR1 and CDR2: SGHRS, YFSETQ. V was clipped by 5 bases and J by 0 bases; unmatched bases: 5. The CDR3: CASSPGQCSYNEQFF. The CDR3 DNA is TGCGCCAGCAGTCCGGGACAGTGCTCCTACAATGAGCAGTTCTTC.

This clonotype came up many times. The chain couples TRBV20-1 to TRBJ1-1; TRBD1 might be the D (5 bases). CDR3 size: 13 residues. The V gene's germline CDR1 is DFQATT and CDR2 SNEGSKA (reference sequence). Here the CDR3 DNA reads TGCAGCGCCGTCGGGGCGTTTGGCACTGAAGCTTTCTTT. Residues: CSAVGAFGTEAFF.

This chain uses TRBV6-1 with TRBJ2-3, with TRBD1 identical over 12 bases. The V segment lost 6 bases and the J segment 5 bases; nucleotides outside the gene matches: 12. CDR1 is MNHNS and CDR2 is SASEGT in the germline V gene. The CDR3 runs to 17 residues. The CDR3, as DNA: TGTGCCAGCAGGCTCGGCACGGGACAGGGGGCGCGAGATACGCAGTATTTT. Translated, it gives CASRLGTGQGARDTQYF.

For this clonotype: One end of the junction fails to match germline, which may point to a read error. This chain links TRBV20-1 with TRBJ2-3; possibly TRBD2 for D (8 bases). This CDR3 contains 16 residues. Germline CDR1 and CDR2: DFQATT and SNEGSKA (reference sequence). In nucleotides, the CDR3 is TGCAGTGCTAATAGACGGGAGGGTTTAGGGACAGATATGCAGTATTTT. Translated, it gives CSANRREGLGTDMQYF.

The table lists this clonotype with many counts. The chain has TRBV6-6 and TRBJ2-1; the D gene is possibly TRBD1 (6 bases). Trimming removed 0 bases from V and 3 bases from J, with 15 bases in between. The CDR3 loop spans 17 amino acids. CDR1 and CDR2 (germline): MNHNY, SVGAGI (reference sequence). This CDR3 reads CASSYSQPRGIYNEQFF. CDR3 DNA: TGTGCCAGCAGTTACTCCCAGCCGAGGGGGATCTACAATGAGCAGTTCTTC.

This clonotype has only a few counts. The CDR3 is CASSLSGSEQYV. The CDR3 bases are TGTGCCAGCAGCCTGTCGGGCTCCGAGCAGTACGTC. The genes are TRBV6-1 and TRBJ2-7; D uncertain. The length of the CDR3 is 12 residues. Trimming took 6 bases from V and 6 from J, leaving 12 bases between them. Germline V gene lookup returns CDR1 MNHNS and CDR2 SASEGT.

This clonotype occurred a few times. The chain links TRBV10-3 to TRBJ2-2, with TRBD1 matching over 7 bases. The CDR3 totals 14 residues. After removal of 6 bases from V and 0 bases from J, the junction contained 1 base not matched to a gene. CDR1 ENHRY and CDR2 SYGVKD come from the germline V gene. The chain's CDR3 is CAISDRANTGELFF. The CDR3 DNA is TGTGCCATCAGCGACAGGGCGAACACCGGGGAGCTGTTTTTT.

This clonotype was observed many times. This chain connects TRBV19 to TRBJ1-2; D is undetermined. This CDR3 has 13 amino acids. Germline V gene data show CDR1 as LNHDA and CDR2 as SQIVND (reference sequence). V was cut by 2 bases and J by 2 bases, with 6 bases left in between. The CDR3 DNA reads TGTGCCAGTAGTATAAACAGAAACTATGGCTACACCTTC. Encoded protein: CASSINRNYGYTF.

In the case of this clonotype: A much larger clone is a single base away; this may be a read error. The chain has TRBV6-1 and TRBJ1-1; D may be TRBD1 (5 bases). From germline, CDR1 is MNHNS and CDR2 SASEGT. The CDR3 loop spans 14 amino acids. V lost 11 bases to trimming and J lost 1 base, with 17 bases between them. For the CDR3, the DNA is TGTGCCGGCATCCCTCCGGGGGAGAACACTGAAGCTTTCTTT. It yields the protein CAGIPPGENTEAFF.

This clonotype turned up a few times. The CDR3 here is CASMGAGQNYNEQFF. The CDR3 DNA reads as TGTGCCAGCATGGGGGCGGGACAAAACTACAATGAGCAGTTCTTC. The chain carries TRBV28 and TRBJ2-1; D possibly matches TRBD1 or TRBD2 (6 bases each). Trimming pared 7 bases from V and 3 bases from J, leaving 16 bases between. Germline V gene sequence: CDR1 MDHEN, CDR2 SYDVKM. The CDR3 consists of 15 residues.

The rearrangement uses TRBV7-9 and TRBJ2-3; no clear D gene. Trimming shortened V by 5 bases and J by 3 bases, and 15 bases separated the two germline ends. There are 15 residues in the CDR3. Germline CDR1 SEHNR, CDR2 FQNEAQ (reference sequence). The DNA of the CDR3 is TGTGCCAGCAGCGCCCCCTTGGTTGCGACAGATACGCAGTATTTT. The encoded protein is CASSAPLVATDTQYF.